The 20 T cell receptor beta chains below all came from one sample that was sequenced in a study of CXCR3-negative and CXCR3-positive naive CD8 T cells. All TRB cDNA libraries came from 5' RACE performed with UMI labels. TCRdb reprocessed the 5' RACE reads, keeping one entry per CDR3 protein, no DNA. The sample table sets out under 85,000 distinct CDR3 sequences. The sequencing input was naive CXCR3- CD8+ T cells from blood. Subset indicated: CD45RO-CCR7+CD27+CD95- naive CD8+ T cells lacking CXCR3 (TNR3-). The receptors were sampled from a human donor in good health. Some clones in this sample may be carry-over from other donors' samples.

J is TRBJ2-7 and V is TRBV7-9; TCRdb lists TRBD2, though no DNA is available to test this call. The germline CDR1 and CDR2 sequences are SEHNR and FQNEAQ (reference sequence). The CDR3 spans 13 residues. The CDR3 reads CASSANSGNEQYF.

V is TRBV29-1 and J is TRBJ2-5; with no DNA, the TCRdb D assignment of TRBD1 cannot be verified. This CDR3 comprises 15 residues. Germline values: CDR1 SQVTM, CDR2 ANQGSEA. CDR3 amino acids: CSVEPGQGPPETQYF.

The J gene is TRBJ1-6, the V gene TRBV20-1. CDR1 and CDR2 (germline): DFQATT, SNEGSKA (reference sequence). This CDR3 is 19 amino acids long. The CDR3 loop is CSARLPPGAESSYNSPLHF.

The rearrangement joins TRBV7-2 to TRBJ2-7. CDR1 is SGHTA, CDR2 FQGNSA, per germline. The CDR3 is made up of 14 amino acids. The CDR3 loop reads CASSLAALEYEQYF.

V is TRBV7-3 and J is TRBJ2-3; the TRBD2 assignment by TCRdb is unverifiable without DNA. This CDR3 region has 15 residues. Germline V gene lookup returns CDR1 SGHTA and CDR2 FQGTGA. CDR3 sequence reads: CASSWIAGGTDTQYF.

The chain is built from TRBV5-1 and TRBJ1-2. Germline CDR1 and CDR2: SGHRS and YFSETQ. The CDR3 has 14 amino acids. The CDR3 sequence is CASSARQGPGGYTF.

The chain links TRBV7-6 to TRBJ2-1; the TCRdb call, TRBD2, lacks DNA for checking. CDR1 is SGHVS and CDR2 is FNYEAQ in the germline V gene. There are 17 residues in the CDR3. The CDR3 loop is CASTPVGGTPLSDEQFF.

V gene TRBV4-3 combines with J gene TRBJ2-6. The length of the CDR3 is 16 residues. CDR1 LGHNA and CDR2 YSLEER come from the germline V gene. The CDR3 reads CASSQDRNSGANVLTF.

The chain combines TRBV6-2 or TRBV6-3 with TRBJ2-3; the D call from TCRdb, TRBD1, cannot be confirmed without DNA. Germline-derived CDR1 and CDR2 are MNHEY and SVGEGT. The CDR3 length is 14 residues. The CDR3 sequence is CASSPGGVTDTQYF.

The chain is built from TRBV5-6 and TRBJ2-7; as DNA is missing, the TRBD1 call by TCRdb cannot be tested. This CDR3 contains 16 residues. Germline CDR1 reads SGHDT; CDR2 reads YYEEEE. The CDR3 sequence: CASSRTGTGGWYEQYF. Using reference TRBV5-6 and TRBJ2-7 for the parts outside the CDR3, the full variable domain is DAGVTQSPTHLIKTRGQQVTLRCSPKSGHDTVSWYQQALGQGPQFIFQYYEEEERQRGNFPDRFSGHQFPNYSSELNVNALLLGDSALYLCASSRTGTGGWYEQYFGPGTRLTVT.

The V call is TRBV19, the J call TRBJ2-3; TCRdb's D call of TRBD2 is untestable without DNA. The CDR3 loop spans 16 amino acids. CDR1 LNHDA and CDR2 SQIVND come from the germline V gene (reference sequence). The CDR3 spells CASRDGTSGRSDTQYF.

The CDR3 reads CASSQDLGVVGTEAFF. This chain uses TRBV14 with TRBJ1-1. The V gene's germline CDR1 is SGHDN and CDR2 FVKESK. CDR3 size: 16 residues. Supplemented by reference TRBV14 and TRBJ1-1, the full variable domain reads EAGVTQFPSHSVIEKGQTVTLRCDPISGHDNLYWYRRVMGKEIKFLLHFVKESKQDESGMPNNRFLAERTGGTYSTLKVQPAELEDSGVYFCASSQDLGVVGTEAFFGQGTRLTVV.

This chain links TRBV7-2 with TRBJ2-7; TCRdb names TRBD2, which stays unverified in the absence of DNA. The CDR3 extends over 15 amino acids. Per germline, CDR1 SGHTA and CDR2 FQGNSA. Here the CDR3 reads CASSLSSGVSYEQYF.

This chain joins TRBV29-1 and TRBJ2-2; TCRdb returns TRBD1, unconfirmable since there is no DNA. The CDR3 contains 13 residues. Germline CDR1 and CDR2: SQVTM and ANQGSEA. The CDR3 protein is CSAQGQNTGELFF.

This chain joins TRBV3-1 and TRBJ2-5; TCRdb designates TRBD2, a call that cannot be tested without DNA. The CDR3 has 14 amino acids. From germline, CDR1 is LGHDT and CDR2 YNNKEL (reference sequence). The CDR3 sequence: CASSQRREQETQYF.

V usage is TRBV10-3 and J usage is TRBJ2-5; TCRdb's D call, TRBD2, is unchecked because there is no DNA. The CDR3 contains 17 residues. Looked up from germline, CDR1 is ENHRY and CDR2 is SYGVKD. The CDR3 reads CAISEPGLAGIQETQYF.

The chain uses TRBV10-2 and TRBJ1-1. This CDR3 contains 13 residues. Germline loops: CDR1 WSHSY, CDR2 SAAADI. This chain's CDR3 is CASRDIINTEAFF.

The rearrangement uses TRBV7-3 and TRBJ2-1; as DNA is missing, the TRBD2 call by TCRdb cannot be tested. Germline CDR1 SGHTA, CDR2 FQGTGA. The CDR3 is 17 residues long. This chain's CDR3 is CASSLGLGLAGNNEQFF.

The J gene is TRBJ2-2, the V gene TRBV10-1; TCRdb lists TRBD2, though no DNA is available to test this call. Germline lookup yields CDR1 WNHNN and CDR2 SYGVQD (reference sequence). CDR3 length equals 18 residues. This chain's CDR3 is CASSDGTSGRLDTGELFF.

V gene TRBV19 combines with J gene TRBJ2-7; TCRdb lists TRBD1, though no DNA is available to test this call. The germline V gene encodes CDR1 LNHDA and CDR2 SQIVND (reference sequence). CDR3 length: 15 residues. The CDR3 is CASSVAGTDTYEQYF.